This TCR beta chain was identified in a study of cytomegalovirus exposure and HLA in healthy donors. Germline-derived CDR1 and CDR2 are WSHSY and SAAADI. V gave up 10 bases and J gave up 1 base; unmatched junction bases: 13. CDR3 length equals 16 residues. Nominal health characterized the donors when sampled, though unrecorded immune exposures were likely. As regards this clone: Its antigen is as yet unknown.

PCR primers comprised 60 Vbeta and 13 Jbeta primers. Assay used: immunoSEQ multiplex PCR; TCRdb lists only in-frame clones, some missing. This repertoire shows about 170,000 clones, 77% found once; its top ten account for about 1.5%. General study points: The authors excluded some V segments, including TRBV6-2 and TRBV6-3, as indistinguishable. There were reportedly fewer N-insertions in an Asian-associated ancestry cluster than the approximately 670-donor mean, in a later analysis.

V gene TRBV10-2 combines with J gene TRBJ1-2, with TRBD1 matching over 9 bases. Sequenced material: PBMCs. This TCR was sampled from a woman in her twenties or thirties in good health and CMV-seropositive. The CDR3 is CAIHRTGDSLNYGYTF. The CDR3, as DNA: TGCGCCATCCATAGGACAGGGGATTCCCTTAACTATGGCTACACCTTC.